This record looks at one T cell receptor (beta chain) sequence and its context. The antigen it recognizes is unknown. No clone much larger than this one lies a single base away; base qualities are absent. Sequences MRHNA (CDR1) and SNTAGT (CDR2) are obtained from the germline V gene. Taken from cysteine to phenylalanine, the CDR3 has 15 residues. Of the read, only the CDR3 DNA is kept; its 45 bases are in frame from base 1. Cut back by 5 bases and 0 bases, the V and J ends lie 11 bases apart. The data originate from a study of shared clonotypes between healthy human individuals (dated by TCRdb to the early 2020s). In terms of the full investigation: The cohort included a few men and a couple of women between 18 and 49 years of age. For each donor, CD4 naive and CD4 memory were each given three plates, CD8 naive was given two plates, and CD8 memory was given one plate. To increase sequencing depth and limit assay-specific biases, TCR repertoire library preparation and sequencing were carried out by different laboratories using diverse techniques. Between about 0.85 and 9.5 billion PBMCs per donor were obtained by leukapheresis. To estimate repertoire size and how much clonotype sharing occurs between individuals, the study deeply sequenced the blood TCR repertoires of roughly 5 healthy adults.

Donors were healthy HIV-negative adults with no recently reported acute infections or vaccinations. All donors were Caucasian adults living in Nashville, Tennessee, USA. Magnetic negative selection was used to enrich CD4+ T cells, after which naive cells were positively selected on CD45RA and the negative fraction became the memory subset. Blood was obtained by leukapheresis, after which PBMCs were separated by Ficoll-Histopaque density gradient centrifugation and cryopreserved in liquid nitrogen vapor phase. Analytical flow cytometry was used to check the purity and quantity of every magnetically sorted T cell population. Each sorted fraction had its genomic DNA isolated and then quantified by UV absorbance on a Nanodrop 2000c. TCR CDR3 regions were amplified from genomic DNA by multiplex PCR using the deep immunoSEQ assay. Extracted genomic DNA from each cell subset was spread evenly across all wells of several immunoSEQ 96-well plates, with each plate serving as a replicate. Each replicate PCR for sorted subsets received roughly 0.2 ug genomic DNA, equal to tens of thousands of T cell genomes. Purified libraries were measured with a Qubit 3.0 fluorometer, size-checked on a Bioanalyzer 2100, and measured again with the KAPA Library Quantification kit. A separate single-read 150-cycle Illumina NextSeq 550 flow cell was used to sequence each immunoSEQ 96-well plate. As for how the authors treated the data: Because the immunoSEQ output included only junctional sequences and no quality scores, the filtering could not be the same as the filtering used for full-length reads. Sequences were annotated with PyIR, a Python wrapper for IgBLAST v1.9, using IMGT germline references to assign V/J genes and CDR3. Any read was removed if the V/J assignment was weak (E-value above 1e-6), the CDR3 was missing, or the read contained stop codons, out-of-frame junctions, or ambiguous translated residues. V3J clonotypes were defined by identical inferred V gene, J gene, and CDR3 amino acid sequence. Percentage overlap between repertoires was calculated by dividing the number of shared unique clonotypes by the size of the smaller repertoire. Richness of each repertoire was evaluated using RTK rarefaction, the Chao1 estimator, and Recon v2.1 estimates of unobserved clonotypes. Generation probabilities for all TCRbeta clonotypes obtained by the gDNA method from several donors were computed using OLGA. TCRdb took over this immuneACCESS table, retaining in-frame rearrangements with V and J assigned. Such tables are incomplete; in checked studies, under half of the missing clones stem from an unresolved V gene, and the remainder is unexplained. The DNA was the basis for D and trimming; V, J and clone size are from that table. The sample has millions of clones on record, around 94% of them singletons. The ten most abundant clones make up roughly 0.15% of the sample.

The full study reports these points: Incomplete sequencing was indicated by rarefaction of sorted-subset datasets, despite the large sequencing depth. Naive subsets generally had larger estimated clonotype richness than memory subsets did. Because the study included a small number of donors, the genetic and exposure-history diversity represented was limited. Pairwise subsampling indicated that sequencing depth was expected to affect the degree of clonotype sharing among donors. Compared with non-shared clonotypes, clonotypes shared by all four sorted-subset donors had higher generation probabilities. Sampling was limited to blood, and TCR repertoires in tissue likely differ from TCR repertoires in blood. Across several donors, about 4.5% of naive CD4, roughly 3.5% of naive CD8, 2.3% of memory CD4, and 0.4% of memory CD8 clonotypes were shared.

The rearranged segments are TRBV6-4 and TRBJ2-1, with TRBD2 tentatively as D gene (6 bases match). Sequencing was done on a sample of naive CD4+ T cells sorted from blood. Read against the paper, the sample's cell subset or site label means: CD45RA+ positively selected. The clonotype was recovered from a man aged 18 to 30 in good health. At the DNA level, the sequence is TGTGCCAGCAGTCCAAGCGGGCGCTCCTACAATGAGCAGTTCTTC. This encodes CASSPSGRSYNEQFF.